The source of this TCR beta chain is a study of T cells in Graves' hyperthyroidism and ophthalmopathy. RNA transcripts served as the template for amplifying TCR beta CDR3 regions. A set of HTBI primers served as the primers for a first-round RT-PCR of the TCR CDR3. One entry per CDR3 protein results from TCRdb running MiXCR on the multiplex PCR reads. The data hold hundreds of thousands of distinct CDR3 sequences, with less than 15% observed a single time. Unmatched junction bases numbered 11, after V lost 5 bases and J lost 8 bases. There are 14 residues in the CDR3. Germline V CDR1 and CDR2: SGHAT, FQDESV (reference sequence). There are many counts of this clonotype.

The sequenced sample consisted of blood. This clonotype was sampled from a woman under 30 with Graves' hyperthyroidism. The J gene is TRBJ1-2, the V gene TRBV11-1, with 7 bases lining up with TRBD1. CDR3 sequence: CASSPDDRAVGYTF. CDR3 nucleotide sequence: TGTGCCAGCAGCCCCGACGACAGGGCCGTCGGCTACACCTTC.